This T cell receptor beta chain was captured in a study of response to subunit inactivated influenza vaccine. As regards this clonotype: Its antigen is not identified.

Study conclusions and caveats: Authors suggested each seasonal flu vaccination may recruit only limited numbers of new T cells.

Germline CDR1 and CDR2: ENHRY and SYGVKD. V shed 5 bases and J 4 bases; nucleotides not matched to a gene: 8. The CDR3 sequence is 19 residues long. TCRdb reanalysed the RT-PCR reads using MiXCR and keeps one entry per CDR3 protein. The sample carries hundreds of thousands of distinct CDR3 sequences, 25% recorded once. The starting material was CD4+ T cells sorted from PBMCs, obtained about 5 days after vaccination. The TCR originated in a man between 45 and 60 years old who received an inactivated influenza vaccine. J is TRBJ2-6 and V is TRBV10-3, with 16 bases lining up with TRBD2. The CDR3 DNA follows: TGTGCCATCAGTCCGGGACTAGCGGGAGGGCCAAAAGGGGCCAACGTCCTGACTTTC. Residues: CAISPGLAGGPKGANVLTF.